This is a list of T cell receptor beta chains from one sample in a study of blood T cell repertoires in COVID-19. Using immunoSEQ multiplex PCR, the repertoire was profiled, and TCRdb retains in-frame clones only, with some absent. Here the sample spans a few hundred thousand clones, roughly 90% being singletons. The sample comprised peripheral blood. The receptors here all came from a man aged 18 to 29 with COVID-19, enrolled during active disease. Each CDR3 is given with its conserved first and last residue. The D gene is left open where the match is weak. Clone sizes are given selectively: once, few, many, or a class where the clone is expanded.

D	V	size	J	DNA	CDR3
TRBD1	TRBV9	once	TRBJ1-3	TGTGCCAGCACCGTAGAGGGGGACAGTGGAAACACCATATATTTT	CASTVEGDSGNTIYF
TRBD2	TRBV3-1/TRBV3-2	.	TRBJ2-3	TGTGCCAGCAGCCAAGAGGTCCTAGCGGGGGGCTCTCTTGGCACAGATACGCAGTATTTT	CASSQEVLAGGSLGTDTQYF
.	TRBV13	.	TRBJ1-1	TGTGCCAGCAGCTTAGGACAGATGAACACTGAAGCTTTCTTT	CASSLGQMNTEAFF
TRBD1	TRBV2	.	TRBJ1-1	TGTGCCAGCAGTGTTCTAGACAGGGGAGCTTTCTTT	CASSVLDRGAFF
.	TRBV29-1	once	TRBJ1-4	TGCAGCGTAGTCGCCGGGAATGAAAAACTGTTTTTT	CSVVAGNEKLFF
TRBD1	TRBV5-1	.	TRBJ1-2	TGCGCCAGCAGCGGGGACAGGGGCGGCTACACCTTC	CASSGDRGGYTF
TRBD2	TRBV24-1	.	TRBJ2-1	TGTGCCACCAGTGATGGGGTAGGAGCGGGGAGTTACAATGAGCAGTTCTTC	CATSDGVGAGSYNEQFF
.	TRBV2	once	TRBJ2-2	TGTGCCAGCAGTGAAACAACCGGGGAGCTGTTTTTT	CASSETTGELFF
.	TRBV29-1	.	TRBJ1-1	TGCAGCGTTGTTCTAATTGAAGCTTTCTTT	CSVVLIEAFF
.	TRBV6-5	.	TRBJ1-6	TGTGCCAGCGGGGGGTTTTATAATTCACCCCTCCACTTT	CASGGFYNSPLHF
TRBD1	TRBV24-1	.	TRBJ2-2	TGTGCCACCTCACCTAGGACAGGCACCGGGGAGCTGTTTTTT	CATSPRTGTGELFF
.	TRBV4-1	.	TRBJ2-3	TGCGCCAGCAGCCAGCTAATCACAGATACGCAGTATTTT	CASSQLITDTQYF
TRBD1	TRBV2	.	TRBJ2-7	TGTGCCAGCAGGGACAGGGGGCCCGAGCAGTACTTC	CASRDRGPEQYF
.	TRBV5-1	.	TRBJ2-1	TGCGCCAGCAGCTTCGGTCCGAGCTCCTACAATGAGCAGTTCTTC	CASSFGPSSYNEQFF
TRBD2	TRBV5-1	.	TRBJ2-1	TGCGCCAGCAGCTTGCAGGGACTAGCGGGAGGGCCTATAAAAAATGAGCAGTTCTTC	CASSLQGLAGGPIKNEQFF
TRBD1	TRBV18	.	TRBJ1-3	TGTGCCAGCTCAGGACAGGGTTCCGGAAACACCATATATTTT	CASSGQGSGNTIYF
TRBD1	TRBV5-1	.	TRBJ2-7	TGCGCCAGCAGATTAATGTGGGACAGCTCCTACGAGCAGTACTTC	CASRLMWDSSYEQYF